This TCR beta chain was identified during a study of cytomegalovirus exposure and HLA in healthy donors. Study-wide context: HLA-typed donors contributed 65 million to 95 million unique TCRs, which were held in an early data release.

V dropped 5 bases and J dropped 6; count of bases not matched to a gene: 3. The CDR3 is 14 amino acids. The V gene's germline CDR1 is SGHTA and CDR2 FQGNSA. Primers for the PCR totalled 60 Vbeta and 13 Jbeta. Clones were sequenced by immunoSEQ multiplex PCR, and TCRdb holds only the in-frame ones, with some missing. Of 98,000 or so clones in the sample, over 9% were seen once. In this sample, this clone turned up a few times. No antigen is known for it. Study-wide results and limits: Association with HLA alleles at 0.05 false discovery rate was found for 16,951 TCR beta sequences in a later analysis. A later analysis showed TCR association rates differing by HLA locus, peaking at DRB1 and lowest at HLA-C. Previously analyzed data showed that most TCR beta V segments were productive at a frequency of about 90% or about 30%.

The receptor was isolated from a man in his forties or fifties in good health and CMV-seropositive. Material: PBMCs. The chain combines TRBV7-2 with TRBJ1-3; 11 bases agree with TRBD1. The CDR3 region has the DNA TGTGCCAGCAGCGGGGACAGGGGGGCAAACACCATATATTTT. Translation gives CASSGDRGANTIYF.